This entry lists 31 T cell receptor beta chains sequenced from one sample in a study of blood T cell repertoires in COVID-19. Clones were sequenced by immunoSEQ multiplex PCR, and TCRdb holds only the in-frame ones, with some missing. The sample has approximately 200,000 clones, roughly 88% seen once; the top ten hold around 1.5%. Sample: peripheral blood. The receptors derive from a man younger than 35 with active or convalescent COVID-19.

The V gene is TRBV27, the J gene TRBJ1-4; TRBD1 might be the D (5 bases). The CDR3 sequence is 14 residues long. CDR1 and CDR2 (germline): MNHEY, SMNVEV (reference sequence). Trimming removed 7 bases at V and 4 bases at J, with 13 bases between. CDR3 nucleotides: TGTGCCAGCAACCACCGTGGACATAATGAAAAACTGTTTTTT. Amino acid sequence: CASNHRGHNEKLFF.

This chain connects TRBV7-8 to TRBJ1-5; TRBD1 aligns across 11 bases. V lost 1 base to trimming and J lost 8 bases; unmatched junction nucleotides: 4. Germline V CDR1 and CDR2: SGHVS, FQNEAQ. The CDR3 spans 15 residues. CDR3 loop: CASSLGGTGGEPQHF. The DNA of the CDR3 is TGTGCCAGCAGCTTAGGAGGGACAGGGGGAGAGCCCCAGCATTTT.

The chain couples TRBV14 to TRBJ1-6, with D hard to call. CDR1 and CDR2 from the germline V gene are SGHDN and FVKESK. The CDR3 is 15 residues long. The germline V and J ends were trimmed by 1 base and 9 bases, with 13 bases remaining between them. The CDR3 DNA sequence: TGTGCCAGCAGCCAAGTTCCGGCATCTAGTTCACCCCTCCACTTT. It translates to CASSQVPASSSPLHF. The variable domain in full, completed from reference TRBV14 and TRBJ1-6, reads EAGVTQFPSHSVIEKGQTVTLRCDPISGHDNLYWYRRVMGKEIKFLLHFVKESKQDESGMPNNRFLAERTGGTYSTLKVQPAELEDSGVYFCASSQVPASSSPLHFGNGTRLTVT.

The chain combines TRBV29-1 with TRBJ2-4; TRBD1 matches at 9 bases. Germline V lookup: CDR1 SQVTM, CDR2 ANQGSEA. Trimming at V came to 4 bases and at J to 8 bases, leaving 3 bases not matched to a gene. This CDR3 spans 12 amino acids. The CDR3 loop is CSVGTGDYIQYF. CDR3 DNA sequence: TGCAGCGTTGGGACAGGGGATTACATTCAGTACTTC.

The chain is built from TRBV28 and TRBJ2-1, with 11 positions matching TRBD1. Germline loops: CDR1 MDHEN, CDR2 SYDVKM. J was trimmed by 6 bases and V by 5 bases; bases with no gene match: 6. The CDR3 is 15 amino acids. CDR3 sequence: CASSAGTGGINEQFF. The CDR3 nucleotides read TGTGCCAGCAGTGCCGGGACAGGGGGTATCAATGAGCAGTTCTTC. The full variable domain, with the rest looked up from reference TRBV28 and TRBJ2-1, is DVKVTQSSRYLVKRTGEKVFLECVQDMDHENMFWYRQDPGLGLRLIYFSYDVKMKEKGDIPEGYSVSREKKERFSLILESASTNQTSMYLCASSAGTGGINEQFFGPGTRLTVL.

The chain has TRBV7-9 and TRBJ1-3; TRBD1 is a possible D gene (6 bases). V gave up 4 bases and J gave up 4 bases, with 14 bases separating them. This CDR3 contains 15 residues. CDR1 is SEHNR, CDR2 FQNEAQ, per germline (reference sequence). As DNA, the CDR3 is TGTGCCAGCAGCTCATTCCGGGACAACGGAAACACCATATATTTT. Translation: CASSSFRDNGNTIYF.

The CDR3 loop is CASSQRTVNEKLFF. The CDR3 DNA follows: TGTGCCAGCAGCCAGAGGACAGTTAATGAAAAACTGTTTTTT. The chain combines TRBV14 with TRBJ1-4; perhaps TRBD1 as D (6 bases). Trimming took 3 bases from V and 4 from J, leaving 9 bases between them. Germline V gene lookup returns CDR1 SGHDN and CDR2 FVKESK. The CDR3 covers 14 residues.

This chain uses TRBV30 with TRBJ1-3, with no clear D. The length of the CDR3 is 15 residues. Germline CDR1 is GTSNPN and CDR2 is SVGIG (reference sequence). The V end was cut by 1 base, the J end by 4 bases, with 14 bases between. The CDR3 region is CAWSGPRGRGNTIYF. The DNA for the CDR3 is TGTGCCTGGAGTGGCCCGAGAGGGCGCGGAAACACCATATATTTT. Drawing the rest from reference TRBV30 and TRBJ1-3, the complete variable domain is SQTIHQWPATLVQPVGSPLSLECTVEGTSNPNLYWYRQAAGRGLQLLFYSVGIGQISSEVPQNLSASRPQDRQFILSSKKLLLSDSGFYLCAWSGPRGRGNTIYFGEGSWLTVV.

V is TRBV2 and J is TRBJ2-5, with TRBD2 identical over 11 bases. V shed 6 bases, J shed 4 bases, and the junction held 7 bases outside the gene matches. Looked up from germline, CDR1 is SNHLY and CDR2 is FYNNEI. The CDR3 runs 15 residues. This CDR3 is CASRRRLAGRETQYF. The CDR3 DNA reads TGTGCCAGCAGGCGCAGACTAGCGGGAAGAGAGACCCAGTACTTC. Full variable domain (outside the CDR3, taken from reference TRBV2 and TRBJ2-5): EPEVTQTPSHQVTQMGQEVILRCVPISNHLYFYWYRQILGQKVEFLVSFYNNEISEKSEIFDDQFSVERPDGSNFTLKIRSTKLEDSAMYFCASRRRLAGRETQYFGPGTRLLVL.

The chain employs TRBV5-1 and TRBJ1-1, with D possibly TRBD1 on 5 matching bases. Germline V lookup: CDR1 SGHRS, CDR2 YFSETQ. This CDR3 contains 13 residues. V shed 5 bases and J shed 2 bases, with 10 bases lying between them. CDR3 nucleotide sequence: TGCGCCAGCAGTACGGACATAAACACTGAAGCTTTCTTT. Translating it yields CASSTDINTEAFF. Looking up the rest from reference TRBV5-1 and TRBJ1-1 gives the full variable domain: KAGVTQTPRYLIKTRGQQVTLSCSPISGHRSVSWYQQTPGQGLQFLFEYFSETQRNKGNFPGRFSGRQFSNSRSEMNVSTLELGDSALYLCASSTDINTEAFFGQGTRLTVV.

The sample holds a few counts of this clone. The chain links TRBV7-9 to TRBJ1-5; no firm D call. This CDR3 is 14 amino acids long. Trimming took 1 base from V and 2 from J, leaving 6 bases between them. Germline values: CDR1 SEHNR, CDR2 FQNEAQ (reference sequence). The CDR3 is CASSLGTGNQPQHF. The CDR3 region has the DNA TGTGCCAGCAGCTTAGGCACTGGCAATCAGCCCCAGCATTTT.

The V gene is TRBV5-1, the J gene TRBJ2-1, with D uncertain. Looked up from germline, CDR1 is SGHRS and CDR2 is YFSETQ. CDR3 size: 16 residues. The V end lost 2 bases, the J end lost 7 bases, and 19 bases lay between the germline ends. The CDR3 loop is CASSLATQSVDNEQFF. The CDR3 DNA is TGCGCCAGCAGCTTAGCGACTCAGTCGGTGGATAATGAGCAGTTCTTC. Drawing the rest from reference TRBV5-1 and TRBJ2-1, the complete variable domain is KAGVTQTPRYLIKTRGQQVTLSCSPISGHRSVSWYQQTPGQGLQFLFEYFSETQRNKGNFPGRFSGRQFSNSRSEMNVSTLELGDSALYLCASSLATQSVDNEQFFGPGTRLTVL.

The CDR3 loop reads CASSFLAGELFF. CDR3 DNA: TGTGCCAGCAGTTTTCTCGCCGGGGAGCTGTTTTTT. The chain joins TRBV28 to TRBJ2-2; D remains ambiguous. Germline CDR1 is MDHEN and CDR2 is SYDVKM. V shed 3 bases and J shed 6 bases, with 5 bases lying between them. This CDR3 has 12 residues. Complete variable domain (other parts from reference TRBV28 and TRBJ2-2): DVKVTQSSRYLVKRTGEKVFLECVQDMDHENMFWYRQDPGLGLRLIYFSYDVKMKEKGDIPEGYSVSREKKERFSLILESASTNQTSMYLCASSFLAGELFFGEGSRLTVL.

There are a few counts of this clone. The rearrangement joins TRBV19 to TRBJ1-5; TRBD1 matches 10 bases. The CDR3 is made up of 16 amino acids. V was pared by 8 bases and J by 0 bases, with 7 bases of the junction left unmatched. CDR1 and CDR2 from the germline V gene are LNHDA and SQIVND (reference sequence). The CDR3 spells CASSMTGGNSNQPQHF. In DNA, the CDR3 is TGTGCCAGTTCGATGACAGGGGGCAATAGCAATCAGCCCCAGCATTTT.

This chain connects TRBV30 to TRBJ2-2; possibly TRBD2 for D (5 bases). Trimming stripped 0 bases from V and 0 bases from J, with 8 bases between. Germline-derived CDR1 and CDR2 are GTSNPN and SVGIG (reference sequence). The CDR3 is 15 amino acids. The CDR3: CAWSVGSANTGELFF. CDR3 nucleotide sequence: TGTGCCTGGAGTGTGGGTAGCGCGAACACCGGGGAGCTGTTTTTT.

The V and J genes are TRBV7-3 and TRBJ2-1; D possibly corresponds to TRBD2 (5 bases). The CDR3 contains 16 residues. From germline, CDR1 is SGHTA and CDR2 FQGTGA. The ends were cut back, 5 bases at V and 0 bases at J, with 14 bases in the middle. CDR3 residues: CASSPQTGSSYNEQFF. The DNA of the CDR3 is TGTGCCAGCAGCCCCCAAACGGGGAGCTCCTACAATGAGCAGTTCTTC.

The V gene is TRBV6-2 or TRBV6-3, the J gene TRBJ2-3; tentative D call: TRBD2 (6 bases). Germline V gene lookup returns CDR1 MNHEY and CDR2 SVGEGT. The CDR3 has 13 amino acids. V lost 4 bases and J 3 bases, leaving 8 bases between the germline ends. The CDR3 loop reads CASSWRGTDTQYF. The CDR3 DNA reads as TGTGCCAGCAGTTGGCGGGGTACAGATACGCAGTATTTT.

The chain recombines TRBV11-2 with TRBJ2-7; D ambiguous. The CDR3 spans 17 residues. The V end was cut by 4 bases, the J end by 2 bases, with 21 bases between. Germline V gene data show CDR1 as SGHAT and CDR2 as FQNNGV. CDR3 region: CASSSPPSGGQPYEQYF. Here the CDR3 DNA reads TGTGCCAGCAGCTCGCCCCCGTCTGGCGGCCAACCCTACGAGCAGTACTTC.

This sequence joins TRBV18 and TRBJ2-1; 11 bases align to TRBD2. The CDR3 has 18 residues. Germline V lookup: CDR1 KGHSH, CDR2 LQKENI. J gave up 5 bases and V 1 base, and 10 bases lay outside the gene matches. The CDR3 sequence: CASSPQKRTSGPHNEQFF. CDR3 in DNA: TGTGCCAGCTCACCACAAAAAAGGACTAGCGGGCCACACAATGAGCAGTTCTTC.

The V call is TRBV19, the J call TRBJ1-1; no reliable D call. The CDR3 length is 12 residues. From germline, CDR1 is LNHDA and CDR2 SQIVND (reference sequence). V lost 0 bases and J 4 bases, leaving 3 bases between the germline ends. CDR3 loop: CASSIDLTEAFF. As DNA, the CDR3 is TGTGCCAGTAGTATAGATCTCACTGAAGCTTTCTTT.

The DNA for the CDR3 is TGTGCCTGGAGTTTGGCGGCAAACTATGGCTACACCTTC. The encoded protein is CAWSLAANYGYTF. This chain uses TRBV30 with TRBJ1-2; D unresolved. The length of the CDR3 is 13 residues. V gave up 2 bases and J gave up 2 bases, with 9 bases separating them. Germline V gene data show CDR1 as GTSNPN and CDR2 as SVGIG (reference sequence).

The V call is TRBV10-1, the J call TRBJ2-5; 10 bases are shared with TRBD2. The V and J ends lost 2 bases and 7 bases, in that order; junction bases with no gene match: 7. This CDR3 spans 15 amino acids. Germline CDR1 reads WNHNN; CDR2 reads SYGVQD (reference sequence). Written as DNA, the CDR3 is TGCGCCAGCAGTGAGGCTAGCGGGAGTCTCGGGACCCAGTACTTC. Translating it yields CASSEASGSLGTQYF.

About this clone itself: The junction does not match germline at one end; this may be a read error. The chain joins TRBV30 to TRBJ2-7; D perhaps matches TRBD1 (8 bases). Per the germline V gene, CDR1 is GTSNPN and CDR2 is SVGIG (reference sequence). The CDR3 runs to 12 residues. Here the CDR3 reads CAWHQKQGGLKF. The CDR3, as DNA: TGTGCCTGGCATCAGAAACAGGGGGGGCTTAAATTC.

This clone was detected ten times or more. This specimen includes other DNA sequences encoding the same CDR3. The chain uses TRBV7-2 and TRBJ1-6; D ambiguous. Trimming left V 0 bases short and J 3 bases short, with 6 bases between. CDR1 SGHTA and CDR2 FQGNSA come from the germline V gene. The CDR3 has 15 residues. This CDR3 reads CASSLAASYNSPLHF. CDR3 DNA: TGTGCCAGCAGCTTAGCGGCCAGCTATAATTCACCCCTCCACTTT.

This clone was seen a single time. This chain links TRBV11-2 with TRBJ1-1, with D uncertain. The CDR3 covers 15 residues. Germline CDR1 is SGHAT and CDR2 is FQNNGV. Trimming cost V 5 bases and J 0 bases, with 13 bases left between them. CDR3 sequence: CASSSPRNMNTEAFF. CDR3 sequence (DNA): TGTGCCAGCAGCAGCCCGCGGAATATGAACACTGAAGCTTTCTTT.

In its sample, this clone was seen a few times. For the CDR3, the DNA is TGCAGCACAGACTACGAGCAGTACTTC. The encoded protein is CSTDYEQYF. The J gene is TRBJ2-7, the V gene TRBV20-1; D gene unclear. The CDR3 runs to 9 residues. CDR1 is DFQATT and CDR2 is SNEGSKA in the germline V gene (reference sequence).

This clone turned up a few times. V is TRBV10-2 and J is TRBJ1-1, with TRBD1 identical over 10 bases. The ends lost 0 bases at V and 6 bases at J; junction bases unmatched: 13. Germline assignment: CDR1 WSHSY and CDR2 SAAADI. CDR3 length: 18 residues. In DNA form, the CDR3 reads TGCGCCAGCAGTGAGTCGAGGGGGACAGGGGCGAGGTTAGCTGAAGCTTTCTTT. This translates into CASSESRGTGARLAEAFF.

The V gene is TRBV24-1, the J gene TRBJ2-2; 8 bases agree with TRBD1. The V segment lost 4 bases and the J segment 7 bases; nucleotides outside the gene matches: 10. The germline CDR1 and CDR2 sequences are KGHDR and SFDVKD. This CDR3 is built from 16 residues. The CDR3 DNA reads as TGTGCCACCAGTGACGCGACAGGGGTCCGGGGCGGGGAGCTGTTTTTT. It codes for CATSDATGVRGGELFF.

The chain is built from TRBV28 and TRBJ2-7, with D unresolved. CDR1 and CDR2 (germline): MDHEN, SYDVKM. This CDR3 has 14 amino acids. V was pared by 2 bases and J by 1 base, with 9 bases between. The CDR3 bases are TGTGCCAGCAGTTTAACAGAAAAATCCTACGAGCAGTACTTC. It specifies CASSLTEKSYEQYF.

This rearrangement joins TRBV10-3 to TRBJ1-2; D uncertain. This CDR3 spans 13 amino acids. Trimming took 0 bases from V and 8 from J, leaving 10 bases between them. CDR1 is ENHRY and CDR2 is SYGVKD in the germline V gene. DNA of the CDR3: TGTGCCATCAGTGAGTCGCTACAGATAGGCTACACCTTC. The encoded protein is CAISESLQIGYTF.

Notes on this clone: Relative to the germline gene, one junction end is altered; a read error may explain this. The V call is TRBV30, the J call TRBJ2-1; 10 bases map to TRBD1. The germline CDR1 and CDR2 sequences are GTSNPN and SVGIG (reference sequence). This CDR3 has 13 residues. CDR3 in amino acids: CAWTEAGDRGWLF. Written as DNA, the CDR3 is TGTGCCTGGACCGAAGCTGGGGACAGGGGCTGGCTCTTC.